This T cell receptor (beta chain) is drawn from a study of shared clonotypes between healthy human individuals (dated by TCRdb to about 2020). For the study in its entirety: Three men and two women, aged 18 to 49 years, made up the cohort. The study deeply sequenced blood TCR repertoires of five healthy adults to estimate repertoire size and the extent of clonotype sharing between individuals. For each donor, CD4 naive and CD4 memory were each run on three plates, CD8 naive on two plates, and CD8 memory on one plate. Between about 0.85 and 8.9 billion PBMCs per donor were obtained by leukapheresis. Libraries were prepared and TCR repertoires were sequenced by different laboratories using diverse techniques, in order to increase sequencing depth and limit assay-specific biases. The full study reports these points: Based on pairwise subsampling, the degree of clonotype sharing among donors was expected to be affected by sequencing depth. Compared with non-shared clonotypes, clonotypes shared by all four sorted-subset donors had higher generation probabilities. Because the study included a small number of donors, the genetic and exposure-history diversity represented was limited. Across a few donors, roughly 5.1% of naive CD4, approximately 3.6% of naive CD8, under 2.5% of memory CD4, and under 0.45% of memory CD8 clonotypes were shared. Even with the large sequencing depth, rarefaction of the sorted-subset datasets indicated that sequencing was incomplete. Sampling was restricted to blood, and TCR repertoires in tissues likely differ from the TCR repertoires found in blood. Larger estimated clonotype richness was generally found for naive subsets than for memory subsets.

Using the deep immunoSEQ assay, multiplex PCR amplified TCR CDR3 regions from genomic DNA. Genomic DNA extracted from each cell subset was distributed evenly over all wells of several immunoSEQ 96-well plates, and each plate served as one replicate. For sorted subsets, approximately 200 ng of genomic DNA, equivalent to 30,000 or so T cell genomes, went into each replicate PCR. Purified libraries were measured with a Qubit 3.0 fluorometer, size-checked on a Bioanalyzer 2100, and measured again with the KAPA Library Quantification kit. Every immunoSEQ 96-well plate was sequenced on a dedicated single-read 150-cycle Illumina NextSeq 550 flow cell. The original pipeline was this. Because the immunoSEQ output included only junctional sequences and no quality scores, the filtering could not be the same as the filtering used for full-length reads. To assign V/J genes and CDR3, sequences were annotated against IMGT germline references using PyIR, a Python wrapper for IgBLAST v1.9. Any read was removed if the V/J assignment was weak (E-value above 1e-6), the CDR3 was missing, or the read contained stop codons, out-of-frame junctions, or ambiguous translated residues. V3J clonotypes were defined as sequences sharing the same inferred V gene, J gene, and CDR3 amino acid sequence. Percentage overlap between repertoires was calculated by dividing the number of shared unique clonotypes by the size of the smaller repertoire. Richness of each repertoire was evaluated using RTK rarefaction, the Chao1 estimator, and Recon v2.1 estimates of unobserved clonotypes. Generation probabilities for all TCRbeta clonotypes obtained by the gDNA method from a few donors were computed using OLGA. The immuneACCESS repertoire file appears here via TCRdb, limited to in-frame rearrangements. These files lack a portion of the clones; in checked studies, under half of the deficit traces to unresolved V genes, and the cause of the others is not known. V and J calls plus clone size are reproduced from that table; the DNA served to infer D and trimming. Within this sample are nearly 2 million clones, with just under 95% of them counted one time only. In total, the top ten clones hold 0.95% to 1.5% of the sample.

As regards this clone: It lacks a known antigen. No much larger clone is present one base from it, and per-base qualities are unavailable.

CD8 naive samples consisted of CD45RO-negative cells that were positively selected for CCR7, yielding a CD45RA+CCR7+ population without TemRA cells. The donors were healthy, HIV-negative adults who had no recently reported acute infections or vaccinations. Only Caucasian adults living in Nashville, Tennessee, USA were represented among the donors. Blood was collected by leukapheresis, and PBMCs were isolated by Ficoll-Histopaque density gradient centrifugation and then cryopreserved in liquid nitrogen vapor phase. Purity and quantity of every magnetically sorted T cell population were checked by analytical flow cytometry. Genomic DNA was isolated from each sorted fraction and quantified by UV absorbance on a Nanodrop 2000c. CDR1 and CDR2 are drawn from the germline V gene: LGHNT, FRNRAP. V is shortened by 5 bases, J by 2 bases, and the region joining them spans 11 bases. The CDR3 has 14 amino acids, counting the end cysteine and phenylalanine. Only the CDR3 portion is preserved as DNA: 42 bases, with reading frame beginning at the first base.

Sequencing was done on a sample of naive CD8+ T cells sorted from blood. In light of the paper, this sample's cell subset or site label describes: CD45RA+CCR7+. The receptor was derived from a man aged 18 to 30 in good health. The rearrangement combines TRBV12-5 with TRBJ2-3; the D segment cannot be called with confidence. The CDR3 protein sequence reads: CASGMDRLTDTQYF. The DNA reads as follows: TGTGCTAGTGGTATGGATAGGCTCACAGATACGCAGTATTTT.